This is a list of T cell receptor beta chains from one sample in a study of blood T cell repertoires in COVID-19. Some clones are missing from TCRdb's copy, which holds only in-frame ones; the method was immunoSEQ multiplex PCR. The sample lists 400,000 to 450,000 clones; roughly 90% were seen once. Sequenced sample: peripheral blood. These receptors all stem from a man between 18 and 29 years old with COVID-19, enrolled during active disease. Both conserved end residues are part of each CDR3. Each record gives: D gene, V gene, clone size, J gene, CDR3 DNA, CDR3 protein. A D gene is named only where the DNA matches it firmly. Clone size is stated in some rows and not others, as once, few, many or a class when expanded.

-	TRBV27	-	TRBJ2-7	TGTGCCAGCAGTTTGAGAGGGAACTACGAGCAGTACTTC	CASSLRGNYEQYF
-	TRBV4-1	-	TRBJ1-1	TGCGCCAGCAGCCAAGGGCAGTCGCCGAACACTGAAGCTTTCTTT	CASSQGQSPNTEAFF
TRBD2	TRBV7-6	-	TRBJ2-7	TGTGCCAGCAGCACCGCTAGCGGCTCCTACGAGCAGTACTTC	CASSTASGSYEQYF
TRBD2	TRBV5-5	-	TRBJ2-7	TGTGCCAGCAGCTTAGTTCTAGCGGCCGCCTACGAGCAGTACTTC	CASSLVLAAAYEQYF
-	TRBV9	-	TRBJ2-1	TGTGCCAGCAGCGTAGGCGGGAAGAGAAATGAGCAGTTCTTC	CASSVGGKRNEQFF
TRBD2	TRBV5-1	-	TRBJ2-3	TGCGCCAGCAGCTTGGCCACTAGCGGAAGCACAGATACGCAGTATTTT	CASSLATSGSTDTQYF
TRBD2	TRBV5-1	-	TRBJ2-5	TGCGCCAGCAGCCCCGGGACTAGCGGGGAGACCCAGTACTTC	CASSPGTSGETQYF
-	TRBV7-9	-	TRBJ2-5	TGTGCCAGCAGCAACTCTGGTTTCGAGACCCAGTACTTC	CASSNSGFETQYF
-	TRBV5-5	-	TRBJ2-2	TGTGCCAGCAGCTGGGCAGGGGACACCGGGGAGCTGTTTTTT	CASSWAGDTGELFF
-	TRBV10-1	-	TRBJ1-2	TGCGCCAGCAGTGAGTCCACAGGGTCCGGCTACACCTTC	CASSESTGSGYTF
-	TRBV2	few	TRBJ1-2	TGTGCCAGCAGTCCCCGGTCTAACTATGGCTACACCTTC	CASSPRSNYGYTF
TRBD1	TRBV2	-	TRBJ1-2	TGTGCCAGCAGTGGACAGGGTCGCTACACCTTC	CASSGQGRYTF
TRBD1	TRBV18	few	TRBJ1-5	TGTGCCAGCTCACTGGGACAGACTTATAGCAATCAGCCCCAGCATTTT	CASSLGQTYSNQPQHF
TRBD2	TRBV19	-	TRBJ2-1	TGTGCCAGTAGTAGGACTAGCGGGAGGGCCACCTACAATGAGCAGTTCTTC	CASSRTSGRATYNEQFF
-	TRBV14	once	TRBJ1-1	TGTGCCAGCAGCCAAGATCCCGTTGTGGCAGGGTTTTTTGCTTTCTTT	CASSQDPVVAGFFAFF
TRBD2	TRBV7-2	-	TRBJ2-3	TGTGCCAGCAGCTTAGGGGAGGGTTGGCGGGGGACAGATACGCAGTATTTT	CASSLGEGWRGTDTQYF
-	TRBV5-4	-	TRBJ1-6	TGTGCCAGCAGCTTGGAGGGACAACTCGCGGGCTATAATTCACCCCTCCACTTT	CASSLEGQLAGYNSPLHF
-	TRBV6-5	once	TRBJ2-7	TGTGCCAGCAGTCCCCGGGGCTACGAGCAGTACTTC	CASSPRGYEQYF
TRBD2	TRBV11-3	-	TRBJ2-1	TGTGCCAGCAGCCTAGCGGAGGGGATCTACAATGAGCAGTTCTTC	CASSLAEGIYNEQFF
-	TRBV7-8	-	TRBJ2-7	TGTGCCAGCAGCTTAGACTGGTTATACGAGCAGTACTTC	CASSLDWLYEQYF
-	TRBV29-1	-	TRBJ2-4	TGCAGCGTAGCAGAACAGGGTTCCAAAAACATTCAGTACTTC	CSVAEQGSKNIQYF
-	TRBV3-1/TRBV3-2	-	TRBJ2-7	TGTGCCAGCAGCCAAGGGGAGTCATACGAGCAGTACTTC	CASSQGESYEQYF
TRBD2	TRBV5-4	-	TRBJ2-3	TGTGCCAGCAGCTATCTAGCGGGAGGGCCGGGCACAGATACGCAGTATTTT	CASSYLAGGPGTDTQYF
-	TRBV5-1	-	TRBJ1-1	TGCGCCAGCAAATCAGGGGCCAACATGAACACTGAAGCTTTCTTT	CASKSGANMNTEAFF
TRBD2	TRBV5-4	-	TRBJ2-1	TGTGCCAGCAGCCCACGACTAGCGGGGGGGGACAATGAGCAGTTCTTC	CASSPRLAGGDNEQFF
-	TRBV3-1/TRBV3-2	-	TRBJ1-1	TGTGCCAGCAGCCACAGGGACACCTGGAACACTGAAGCTTTCTTT	CASSHRDTWNTEAFF
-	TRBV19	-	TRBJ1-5	TGTGCCAGTAGTTTCAGGGATCAGCCCCAGCATTTT	CASSFRDQPQHF
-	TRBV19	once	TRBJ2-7	TGTGCCAGTAGTGAGAGGCATCTCCTCGAGCAGTACTTC	CASSERHLLEQYF
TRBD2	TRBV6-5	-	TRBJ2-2	TGTGCCAGCAGCCCCAAGCGGGAGAGCACCGGGGAGCTGTTTTTT	CASSPKRESTGELFF
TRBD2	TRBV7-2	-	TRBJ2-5	TGTGCCAGCACCCCGCGGGAGCGGGAGTCGGAGACCCAGTACTTC	CASTPRERESETQYF
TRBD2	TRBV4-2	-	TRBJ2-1	TGTGCCAGCAGCCAAGGTGGAGGCGGGAGGGCCGACCCTGAGCAGTTCTTC	CASSQGGGGRADPEQFF
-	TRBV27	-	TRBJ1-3	TGTGCCAGCAGTTTAGGGGGCCGCCTGGGTGGAAACACCATATATTTT	CASSLGGRLGGNTIYF
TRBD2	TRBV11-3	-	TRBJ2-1	TGTGCCAGCAGCTTAGATCCGGGTTTAGCGGGAGTCGTTGAGCAGTTCTTC	CASSLDPGLAGVVEQFF
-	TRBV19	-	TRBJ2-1	TGTGCCAGTAGTATGATCCTAGACAATGAGCAGTTCTTC	CASSMILDNEQFF
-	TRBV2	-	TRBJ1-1	TGTGCCAGCAGTGAAGCGGGGGGTAATTACCCTGAAGCTTTCTTT	CASSEAGGNYPEAFF
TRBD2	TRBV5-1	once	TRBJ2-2	TGCGCCAGCAGCCGACTAGCGGGGGAGCTCACCGGGGAGCTGTTTTTT	CASSRLAGELTGELFF
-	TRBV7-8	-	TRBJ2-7	TGTGCCAGCAGCCCCACCCCCAGCGTCTCCTACGAGCAGTACTTC	CASSPTPSVSYEQYF
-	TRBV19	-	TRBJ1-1	TGTGCCAGTAGCCAATCCGAACGAGGGGGCACTGAAGCTTTCTTT	CASSQSERGGTEAFF
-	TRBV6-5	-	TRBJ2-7	TGTGCCAGCAGCCGACAGGCAGTCTCCTACGAGCAGTACTTC	CASSRQAVSYEQYF
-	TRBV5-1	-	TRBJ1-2	TGCGCCAGCAGCTTGGTGGGACAATGGGATGGCTACACCTTC	CASSLVGQWDGYTF
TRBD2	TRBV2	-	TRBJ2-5	TGTGCCAGCAAGCGGGGGGGCAGGGAGACCCAGTACTTC	CASKRGGRETQYF
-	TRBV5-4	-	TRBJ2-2	TGTGCCAGCAGCGAGGACAGAAACACCGGGGAGCTGTTTTTT	CASSEDRNTGELFF
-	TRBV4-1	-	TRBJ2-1	TGCGCCAGCAGCCAAGAGAGAGCGGGTCGCGACAATGAGCAGTTCTTC	CASSQERAGRDNEQFF
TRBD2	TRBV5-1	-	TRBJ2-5	TGCGCCAGCAGCGCCACCCCTAGCGGGGGGGGAGAGACCCAGTACTTC	CASSATPSGGGETQYF
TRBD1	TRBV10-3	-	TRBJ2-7	TGTGCCATCAGTGTACATCAGGGGGCTTACGAGCAGTACTTC	CAISVHQGAYEQYF
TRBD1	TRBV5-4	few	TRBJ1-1	TGTGCCAGCAGCGCCCGGGACAGGAACACTGAAGCTTTCTTT	CASSARDRNTEAFF
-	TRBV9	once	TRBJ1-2	TGTGCCAGCAGCGTAGTCTCCTATGGCTACACCTTC	CASSVVSYGYTF
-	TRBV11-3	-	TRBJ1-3	TGTGCCAGCAGCTTTGGCGACAGAAACACCATATATTTT	CASSFGDRNTIYF
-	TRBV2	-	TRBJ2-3	TGTGCCAGCAGTGAAAGCAGGTATACGCAGTATTTT	CASSESRYTQYF
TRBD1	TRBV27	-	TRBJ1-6	TGTGCCAGCAGTACCATCATCTCGGGCAGGGGGCGAAGCAGATCACCCCTCCACTTT	CASSTIISGRGRSRSPLHF
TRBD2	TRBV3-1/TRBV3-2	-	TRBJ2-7	TGTGCCAGCAGCCCTTCTGGGCTAGCGGGATTAGACGAGCAGTACTTC	CASSPSGLAGLDEQYF
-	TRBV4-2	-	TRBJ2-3	TGTGCCAGCAGCCCCAAGCGGGCGCCTTCGTATAGCACAGATACGCAGTATTTT	CASSPKRAPSYSTDTQYF
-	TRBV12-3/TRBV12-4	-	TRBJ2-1	TGTGCCAGCAGTTTTCGAGGTGAGCAGTTCTTC	CASSFRGEQFF
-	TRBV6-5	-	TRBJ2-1	TGTGCCAGCACCCCTGGCTCTGGCGGATGGCCCCTCTTC	CASTPGSGGWPLF
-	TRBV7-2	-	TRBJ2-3	TGTGCCAGCAGCTCCCGGGCCCCCGGGAAGGATACGCAGTATTTT	CASSSRAPGKDTQYF
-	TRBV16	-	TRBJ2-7	TGTGCCAGCAGCCCCAGGGTTGAGTCCGAGCAGTACTTC	CASSPRVESEQYF
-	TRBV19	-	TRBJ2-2	TGTGCCAGTAGTAAGGGACACGTGAACACCGGGGAGCTGTTTTTT	CASSKGHVNTGELFF
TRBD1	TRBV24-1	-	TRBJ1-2	TGTGCCACCAGTGACCGGACAGGCTATGGCTACACCTTC	CATSDRTGYGYTF
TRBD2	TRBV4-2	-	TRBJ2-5	TGTGCCAGCAGCCAAGACTGGCGGGGGAGGGGAGAGACCCAGTACTTC	CASSQDWRGRGETQYF
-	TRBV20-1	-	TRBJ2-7	TGCAGTGCTCAACAGGGAAGCGAGCAGTACTTC	CSAQQGSEQYF